The 9 T cell receptor beta chains reported below all come from one sample, sequenced in a study of regulatory T cells in long-lasting Graves disease. HTBI primers from iRepertoire and Arm-PCR of CDR3 regions yielded the TCR beta libraries. TCRdb analysed the multiplex PCR reads with MiXCR anew, one entry per CDR3 protein. This sample carries approximately 440,000 distinct CDR3 sequences, about 25% of them seen once, and the ten largest clones take about a quarter. Time point reported: persistent/refractory GD, antithyroid drugs over 5 years with positive TRAb. PBMCs were the source of the RNA used for TCR sequencing. Source: peripheral blood mononuclear cells (PBMCs), taken when the disease was refractory, from a patient treated with antithyroid drugs. The receptors originated from a female donor with Graves disease.

This clonotype was seen a handful of times. The V call is TRBV11-2, the J call TRBJ1-1; D not certain. V was shortened by 1 base and J by 1 base, with 22 bases between the two germline ends. Per the germline V gene, CDR1 is SGHAT and CDR2 is FQNNGV. The CDR3 has 19 amino acids. This chain's CDR3 is CASSLAYQLFSLENTEAFF. The DNA of the CDR3 is TGTGCCAGCAGCTTAGCCTACCAGTTATTTTCCTTAGAGAACACTGAAGCTTTCTTT. Complete variable domain (other parts from reference TRBV11-2 and TRBJ1-1): EAGVAQSPRYKIIEKRQSVAFWCNPISGHATLYWYQQILGQGPKLLIQFQNNGVVDDSQLPKDRFSAERLKGVDSTLKIQPAKLEDSAVYLCASSLAYQLFSLENTEAFFGQGTRLTVV.

This clonotype was detected a few times. The gene calls are TRBV3-1 and TRBJ1-2; D is ambiguous. The ends were cut back, 0 bases at V and 2 bases at J, with 13 bases in the middle. This CDR3 contains 16 residues. Germline CDR1 reads LGHDT; CDR2 reads YNNKEL (reference sequence). In DNA, the CDR3 is TGTGCCAGCAGCCAAGACCTCGGAGGCAGAAACTATGGCTACACCTTC. This gives the protein CASSQDLGGRNYGYTF. Complete variable domain (other parts from reference TRBV3-1 and TRBJ1-2): DTAVSQTPKYLVTQMGNDKSIKCEQNLGHDTMYWYKQDSKKFLKIMFSYNNKELIINETVPNRFSPKSPDKAHLNLHINSLELGDSAVYFCASSQDLGGRNYGYTFGSGTRLTVV.

V usage is TRBV18 and J usage is TRBJ2-5, with D maybe TRBD1 (7 bases). Trimming removed 3 bases from V and 2 bases from J, with 16 bases in between. Germline CDR1 reads KGHSH; CDR2 reads LQKENI. There are 16 residues in the CDR3. CDR3 in amino acids: CASSPAVAGGQETQYF. For the CDR3, the DNA is TGTGCCAGCTCACCGGCGGTGGCAGGGGGGCAAGAGACCCAGTACTTC. Looking up the rest from reference TRBV18 and TRBJ2-5 gives the full variable domain: NAGVMQNPRHLVRRRGQEARLRCSPMKGHSHVYWYRQLPEEGLKFMVYLQKENIIDESGMPKERFSAEFPKEGPSILRIQQVVRGDSAAYFCASSPAVAGGQETQYFGPGTRLLVL.

The table lists this clonotype with many counts. The V gene is TRBV6-1, the J gene TRBJ2-7; 7 bases map to TRBD2. CDR3 size: 14 residues. Losses at the gene ends were 4 bases for V and 3 bases for J; bases not matched to a gene: 6. Germline lookup yields CDR1 MNHNS and CDR2 SASEGT. In nucleotides, the CDR3 is TGTGCCAGCAGTGTCGCTAGCGGCTACTACGAGCAGTACTTC. Translation: CASSVASGYYEQYF.

This clonotype was detected only once. V usage is TRBV19 and J usage is TRBJ2-1; D is perhaps TRBD2 (6 bases). Germline V gene lookup returns CDR1 LNHDA and CDR2 SQIVND (reference sequence). Trimming left V 9 bases short and J 4 bases short, with 13 bases between. The CDR3 has 13 residues. The CDR3 loop reads CASRDFQYNEQFF. As DNA, the CDR3 is TGTGCCAGCCGGGACTTCCAGTACAATGAGCAGTTCTTC.

The rearrangement uses TRBV7-9 and TRBJ2-7; D not resolved. V lost 0 bases, J lost 0 bases, and 18 bases lay in between. This CDR3 region has 18 residues. From germline, CDR1 is SEHNR and CDR2 FQNEAQ (reference sequence). CDR3 sequence reads: CASSLAVMGTYDSYEQYF. CDR3 DNA: TGTGCCAGCAGCTTAGCTGTAATGGGAACATACGACTCCTACGAGCAGTACTTC.

Remarks on this clonotype: A clone one base away is much larger, so this may be a read error. The chain joins TRBV11-2 to TRBJ2-2, with D tentatively TRBD1 (5 bases). This CDR3 comprises 16 residues. The germline V and J ends were trimmed by 0 bases and 6 bases, with 14 bases remaining between them. Germline CDR1 and CDR2: SGHAT and FQNNGV. In DNA form, the CDR3 reads TGTGCCAGCAGCTTAGATCAGCCAGGGAAGCCCGGGGAGCTGTTTTTT. Protein sequence: CASSLDQPGKPGELFF.

The chain carries TRBV19 and TRBJ2-7; possible D gene TRBD2, 6 bases. This CDR3 is built from 14 residues. CDR1 is LNHDA and CDR2 is SQIVND in the germline V gene (reference sequence). The ends were cut back, 5 bases at V and 2 bases at J, with 13 bases in the middle. DNA for the CDR3: TGTGCCAGTAGTGCCGGGAGAGGGGCCTACGAGCAGTACTTC. It translates to CASSAGRGAYEQYF.

The gene calls are TRBV6-2 or TRBV6-3 and TRBJ1-5, with D unresolved. Germline values: CDR1 MNHEY, CDR2 SVGEGT. Trimming shortened V by 3 bases and J by 4 bases, and 13 bases separated the two germline ends. There are 15 residues in the CDR3. CDR3 sequence (DNA): TGTGCCAGCAGTTATCGCAGGTTCACAAATCAGCCCCAGCATTTT. Its translation: CASSYRRFTNQPQHF.